The 21 T cell receptor beta chains in this list originate from one sample, sequenced in a study of monozygotic twins with inflammatory bowel disease. Following a re-call of the 5' RACE reads, TCRdb has one entry per CDR3 protein and lacks DNA. The sample data list more than 300,000 distinct CDR3 sequences. The sample consisted of blood. These TCRs come from a human donor with ulcerative colitis or Crohn's disease, or a healthy co-twin of an affected twin (not recorded which).

The chain has TRBV7-2 and TRBJ2-1; TCRdb's D call, TRBD1, is unchecked because there is no DNA. This CDR3 has 14 residues. Germline-derived CDR1 and CDR2 are SGHTA and FQGNSA. Here the CDR3 reads CASSLEWGLDEQFF.

The chain links TRBV7-3 to TRBJ2-7; TCRdb picks TRBD1, but there is no DNA to check that call. Germline V gene lookup returns CDR1 SGHTA and CDR2 FQGTGA. CDR3 length: 16 amino acids. CDR3 residues: CASSSTIRQVVYEQYF.

The rearrangement joins TRBV7-2 to TRBJ2-1; TCRdb returns TRBD1, unconfirmable since there is no DNA. The CDR3 covers 15 residues. In germline, CDR1 is SGHTA, CDR2 FQGNSA. The CDR3 protein is CGSSLAGGPYNEQFF.

The chain joins TRBV29-1 to TRBJ2-5. Germline-derived CDR1 and CDR2 are SQVTM and ANQGSEA. The length of the CDR3 is 12 residues. The chain's CDR3 is CSVEDNQETQYF.

The chain is built from TRBV4-1 and TRBJ2-5; TCRdb designates TRBD1, a call that cannot be tested without DNA. Germline CDR1 is MGHRA and CDR2 is YSYEKL. The CDR3 is made up of 16 amino acids. The CDR3 is CASSPRQGAQVETQYF.

The chain links TRBV5-6 to TRBJ2-3; the TCRdb D gene call, TRBD2, has no DNA to confirm it. The germline V gene has CDR1 SGHDT and CDR2 YYEEEE. This CDR3 comprises 20 residues. This chain's CDR3 is CAISLLRLAGSRFSTDTQYF.

The chain joins TRBV7-8 to TRBJ2-2; TCRdb's D gene call, TRBD2, goes unchecked for lack of DNA. This CDR3 comprises 17 residues. The germline CDR1 and CDR2 sequences are SGHVS and FQNEAQ. The CDR3 reads CASSSYPGLVDTGELFF.

The CDR3 sequence: CASSQGRASNEKLFF. The chain joins TRBV4-3 to TRBJ1-4. The CDR3 loop spans 15 amino acids. Per the germline V gene, CDR1 is LGHNA and CDR2 is YSLEER.

The chain carries TRBV29-1 and TRBJ1-2; the D call of TRBD1 rests on TCRdb alone, since no DNA is present to check it. The germline CDR1 and CDR2 sequences are SQVTM and ANQGSEA. The CDR3 runs 13 residues. The CDR3 region is CSAYNRGNYGYTF.

This sequence joins TRBV5-6 and TRBJ1-2; TCRdb designates TRBD1, a call that cannot be tested without DNA. This CDR3 comprises 16 residues. Germline loops: CDR1 SGHDT, CDR2 YYEEEE. CDR3 region: CASSLWGTVFNYGYTF.

The V gene is TRBV4-2, the J gene TRBJ1-3. Germline loops: CDR1 LGHNA, CDR2 YNFKEQ. This CDR3 region has 15 residues. CDR3: CASSQDSAPGNTIYF.

The gene calls are TRBV4-3 and TRBJ1-2; the TCRdb D gene call, TRBD1, has no DNA to confirm it. The CDR3 is made up of 12 amino acids. Germline V CDR1 and CDR2: LGHNA, YSLEER. CDR3 in amino acids: CASSLGQGGYTF.

The V gene is TRBV18, the J gene TRBJ2-2; TCRdb calls TRBD1, which cannot be checked without DNA. Looked up from germline, CDR1 is KGHSH and CDR2 is LQKENI. The CDR3 length is 16 residues. The CDR3 reads CASSPGHPANTGELFF.

The chain combines TRBV27 with TRBJ2-7. Per the germline V gene, CDR1 is MNHEY and CDR2 is SMNVEV (reference sequence). The CDR3 totals 16 residues. This CDR3 is CASSLLPGSMNYEQYF.

This chain links TRBV4-3 with TRBJ2-1; TCRdb gives TRBD2 as the D gene, but with no DNA this cannot be confirmed. Germline V CDR1 and CDR2: LGHNA, YSLEER. CDR3 length equals 17 residues. The CDR3 is CASSQAAWTEGHNEQFF.

The chain carries TRBV9 and TRBJ2-1; with no DNA, the TCRdb D assignment of TRBD2 cannot be verified. Germline V gene lookup returns CDR1 SGDLS and CDR2 YYNGEE. The CDR3 loop spans 15 amino acids. The CDR3 sequence: CASSTTSGGLNEQFF.

J is TRBJ2-1 and V is TRBV7-8; the TCRdb D gene call, TRBD1, has no DNA to confirm it. Per germline, CDR1 SGHVS and CDR2 FQNEAQ. The CDR3 length is 16 residues. Here the CDR3 reads CASSLVPRGSSNEQFF. Full variable domain (remainder filled in from reference TRBV7-8 and TRBJ2-1): GAGVSQSPRYKVAKRGQDVALRCDPISGHVSLFWYQQALGQGPEFLTYFQNEAQLDKSGLPSDRFFAERPEGSVSTLKIQRTQQEDSAVYLCASSLVPRGSSNEQFFGPGTRLTVL.

J is TRBJ2-7 and V is TRBV4-1; the D gene TCRdb calls, TRBD1, cannot be checked with no DNA. The CDR3 spans 15 residues. Germline V gene sequence: CDR1 MGHRA, CDR2 YSYEKL. The CDR3 here is CASSQDRGHGYEQYF.

The V call is TRBV12-3 or TRBV12-4, the J call TRBJ1-1; absent DNA, TCRdb's TRBD1 call cannot be checked. This CDR3 contains 13 residues. CDR3 in amino acids: CASSVTGFPEAFF.

This rearrangement joins TRBV20-1 to TRBJ1-5; TCRdb designates TRBD1, a call that cannot be tested without DNA. Germline V gene data show CDR1 as DFQATT and CDR2 as SNEGSKA (reference sequence). The length of the CDR3 is 13 residues. CDR3 protein: CSAREQENQPQHF.

This chain connects TRBV6-6 to TRBJ2-7; the D call from TCRdb, TRBD1, cannot be confirmed without DNA. The CDR3 is 14 amino acids. Germline V CDR1 and CDR2: MNHNY, SVGAGI (reference sequence). The CDR3 protein is CASSLQGGSYEQYF.